Described below is a single T cell receptor beta chain sequence and its context. The antigen remains unidentified. The source of the sample is a study of cytomegalovirus exposure and HLA in healthy donors. Study observations and caveats: Many donors shared some public TCRs, even though most TCR sequences were rare. The study recorded 150 to 200 TCR beta chains that were cytomegalovirus-associated. Presence/absence analyses took donor sequencing depth as roughly uniform. One later analysis reportedly identified an Asian-associated ancestry cluster that showed fewer N-insertions than the roughly 700-donor mean.

Germline trimming cut 5 bases from V and 4 bases from J; bases unmatched to any gene: 7. The CDR3 runs to 14 residues. Germline V lookup: CDR1 MDHEN, CDR2 SYDVKM. In the PCR, 60 Vbeta and 13 Jbeta primers were used. The protocol was immunoSEQ multiplex PCR, while the TCRdb copy is restricted to in-frame clones and leaves out a portion. The table shows about 150,000 clones, with 65% to 80% occurring only once. This chain joins TRBV28 and TRBJ1-2; 7 bases match TRBD1. Sequenced: PBMCs. This sequence originates from a middle-aged woman in good health and CMV-seronegative. The CDR3, as DNA: TGTGCCAGCAGTCGGGACAGACAGTTCTATGGCTACACCTTC. Translation: CASSRDRQFYGYTF.